This note documents a single T cell receptor beta chain sequence. The source of the sample is a study of T-cell reconstitution after alpha-beta-depleted transplantation in children. The trim removed 5 bases at V and 2 bases at J, leaving 9 bases unmatched. CDR3 length: 17 residues. The library targeted TCRbeta and was prepared with unique molecular identifiers. TCRdb recomputed calls from the PCR reads with MiXCR, one row per CDR3 protein. In the table there are hundreds of thousands of distinct CDR3 sequences, about 30% of which are singletons. The J gene is TRBJ1-5, the V gene TRBV12-3 or TRBV12-4; 10 bases are a match to TRBD1. Sequencing was performed on PBMCs from the stem cell graft donor, taken from the stem cell graft. The TCR sequence derives from a human donor who donated a stem cell graft to a child with aplastic anemia. CDR3 loop: CASSGAGTGVGNQPQHF. In DNA, the CDR3 is TGTGCCAGCAGTGGCGCGGGGACAGGGGTAGGCAATCAGCCCCAGCATTTT.